Given below is one T cell receptor beta chain in context. The sample has other DNA sequences that encode this CDR3 too. These data come from a study of blood T cell repertoires in COVID-19. Study as a whole: PBMCs, B-cell-depleted T cells, or T cells provided the cDNA or gDNA that made up the material.

V was trimmed by 3 bases and J by 0 bases, leaving 9 bases between them. CDR1 and CDR2 (germline): MDHEN, SYDVKM. CDR3 length: 14 amino acids. Assay: immunoSEQ multiplex PCR; the TCRdb copy retains only in-frame clones and omits some. The sample holds approximately 280,000 clones; about 91% are singletons and the top ten take under 15%. The genes are TRBV28 and TRBJ2-7; weak D call: TRBD2 (5 bases). This clonotype was sampled from a woman aged 55-75 years with acute or convalescent COVID-19. The sample consisted of peripheral blood. The CDR3 region is CASSFPGSSYEQYF. The CDR3 DNA reads as TGTGCCAGCAGTTTCCCGGGGTCCTCCTACGAGCAGTACTTC. The variable domain in full, completed from reference TRBV28 and TRBJ2-7, reads DVKVTQSSRYLVKRTGEKVFLECVQDMDHENMFWYRQDPGLGLRLIYFSYDVKMKEKGDIPEGYSVSREKKERFSLILESASTNQTSMYLCASSFPGSSYEQYFGPGTRLTVT.